This TCR beta chain was identified during a study of blood T cell repertoires in COVID-19. Study-level background: The United States, Italy and Spain supplied acute and convalescent COVID-19 samples.

The CDR3 runs 17 residues. Sequencing was performed with immunoSEQ multiplex PCR; in TCRdb, only in-frame clones are kept and a portion is missing. The sample carries 150,000 or so clones, roughly 87% recorded once. The chain employs TRBV12-1 and TRBJ2-7; TRBD1 reflects the table's D call only, with no check against the DNA. TRBV12-1 is a documented pseudogene. The TCR was taken from a human donor in a cohort sampled during active COVID-19. The specimen was peripheral blood. Here the CDR3 DNA reads TGTGCCAGCAGCTGCGCTAATATGGACAGGGGAGGTAGCGAGCAGTACTTC. This translates into CASSCANMDRGGSEQYF.